A selection of T cell receptor beta chains follows, all from one sample in a study of CD4 T cells in relation to SARS-CoV-2 and coronaviruses. Assay: immunoSEQ multiplex PCR; the TCRdb copy retains only in-frame clones and omits some. Of just over 25,000 clones listed, about 70% are singletons. For these TCRs, the target antigens are not known. The source material was CD4+ T cells from PBMCs, cultured in vitro. The receptors shown here come from a human donor in good health. Each CDR3 is given with its conserved first and last residue. A D gene is named only where the DNA matches it firmly. Some rows have no size entry. The others give once, few or many, or a class for an expanded clone.

d_gene,abundance,v_gene,j_gene,CDR3nt,CDR3aa
TRBD1,once,TRBV4-1,TRBJ2-1,TGCGCCAGCAGCCAAGAGGGGGACAGCCTCAATGAGCAGTTCTTC,CASSQEGDSLNEQFF
.,.,TRBV29-1,TRBJ2-2,TGCAGCGCCGGGAGCTCCGCCGGGGAGCTGTTTTTT,CSAGSSAGELFF
TRBD1,.,TRBV19,TRBJ2-5,TGTGCCAGTAGTATGGCCCGACAGGGGTCCCCAACCCAGTACTTC,CASSMARQGSPTQYF
TRBD1,.,TRBV19,TRBJ1-2,TGTGCCAGTAAACAGGGGGAGGACTATGGCTACACCTTC,CASKQGEDYGYTF
TRBD1,.,TRBV10-3,TRBJ1-1,TGTGCCATCAGAGGTGGACAGGGGGGTGGGAACACTGAAGCTTTCTTT,CAIRGGQGGGNTEAFF
TRBD2,.,TRBV6-5,TRBJ2-7,TGTGCCAGCAGTCCCACTAGCGTTACCTACGAGCAGTACTTC,CASSPTSVTYEQYF
.,.,TRBV7-2,TRBJ2-7,TGTGCCAGCAGCTTAAAGTGGGAGTCTTACGAGCAGTACTTC,CASSLKWESYEQYF
.,.,TRBV10-3,TRBJ2-1,TGTGCCATCAGTGAGTCTTCCCTAGCATGGTTCTTC,CAISESSLAWFF
.,.,TRBV30,TRBJ2-1,TGTGCCTGGAGTGTTGGGGGACGCAATGAGCAGTTCTTC,CAWSVGGRNEQFF
TRBD1,.,TRBV3-1/TRBV3-2,TRBJ1-4,TGTGCCAGCAGCCAGACAGGGGGGCCGGATGAAAAACTGTTTTTT,CASSQTGGPDEKLFF
.,.,TRBV9,TRBJ2-2,TGTGCCAGCAGCGTAGCTAGGAACACCGGGGAGCTGTTTTTT,CASSVARNTGELFF
.,.,TRBV18,TRBJ1-4,TGTGCCAGCTCACCTGGGACGGCAACTAATGAAAAACTGTTTTTT,CASSPGTATNEKLFF
.,.,TRBV6-6,TRBJ1-1,TGTGCCAGCAGTACTGGACAGCACACTGAAGCTTTCTTT,CASSTGQHTEAFF
TRBD1,.,TRBV16,TRBJ1-6,TGTGCCAGCAGCCCAGCGGGACAGGCTTACTCACCCCTCCACTTT,CASSPAGQAYSPLHF
.,.,TRBV11-2,TRBJ2-4,TGTGCCAGCAGCTTAGGACAGATTCAAAAAAACATTCAGTACTTC,CASSLGQIQKNIQYF
.,.,TRBV6-5,TRBJ1-2,TGTGCCAGCAGGAATAGCTATGGCTACACCTTC,CASRNSYGYTF
TRBD2,.,TRBV7-9,TRBJ2-7,TGTGCCAGCAGCACGGGACTACCGGGCTCCTACGAGCAGTACTTC,CASSTGLPGSYEQYF
.,once,TRBV30,TRBJ2-5,TGTGCCTGGAGCCCCGGGGGATGGGCGACCCAGTACTTC,CAWSPGGWATQYF
.,.,TRBV6-1,TRBJ1-1,TGTGCCAGCAGTGACAGGCCAGTTCAAGCTTTCTTT,CASSDRPVQAFF
.,.,TRBV4-3,TRBJ1-2,TGCGCCAGCAGCCAAGACGGGCAGGGTGTCTATGGCTACACCTTC,CASSQDGQGVYGYTF
TRBD1,.,TRBV18,TRBJ1-1,TGTGCCAGCTCACGTACTCGGACAGGCGGGAACACTGAAGCTTTCTTT,CASSRTRTGGNTEAFF
TRBD2,once,TRBV18,TRBJ2-2,TGTGCCAGCTCACTAGAGCGGGGCAGGTCCGGGGAGCTGTTTTTT,CASSLERGRSGELFF